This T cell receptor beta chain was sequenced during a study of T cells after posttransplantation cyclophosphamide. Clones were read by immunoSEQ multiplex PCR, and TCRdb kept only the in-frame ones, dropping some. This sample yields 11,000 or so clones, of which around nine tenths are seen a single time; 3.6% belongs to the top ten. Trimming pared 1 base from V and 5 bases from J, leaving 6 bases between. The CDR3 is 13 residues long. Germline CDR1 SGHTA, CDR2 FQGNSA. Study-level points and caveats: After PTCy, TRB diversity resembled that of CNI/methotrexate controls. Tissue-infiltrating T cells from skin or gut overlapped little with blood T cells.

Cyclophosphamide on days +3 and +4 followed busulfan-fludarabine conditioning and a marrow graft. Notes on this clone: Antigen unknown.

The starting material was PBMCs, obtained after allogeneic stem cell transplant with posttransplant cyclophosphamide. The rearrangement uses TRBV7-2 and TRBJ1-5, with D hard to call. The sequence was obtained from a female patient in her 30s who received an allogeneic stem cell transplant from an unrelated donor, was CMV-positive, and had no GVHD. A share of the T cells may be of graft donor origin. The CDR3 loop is CASSLEPYQPQHF. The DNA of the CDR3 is TGTGCCAGCAGCTTAGAGCCATATCAGCCCCAGCATTTT.